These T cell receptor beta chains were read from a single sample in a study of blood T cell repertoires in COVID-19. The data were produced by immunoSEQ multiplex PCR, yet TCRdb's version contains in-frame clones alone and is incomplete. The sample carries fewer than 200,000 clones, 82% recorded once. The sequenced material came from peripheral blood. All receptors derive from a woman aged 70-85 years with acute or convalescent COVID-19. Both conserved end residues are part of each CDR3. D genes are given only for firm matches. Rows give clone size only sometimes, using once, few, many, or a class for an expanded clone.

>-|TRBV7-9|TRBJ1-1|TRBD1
TGTGCCAGCGTCCCACAGGGGGAAGCTTTCTTT
CASVPQGEAFF
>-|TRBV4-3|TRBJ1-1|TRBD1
TGCGCCAGCAGCCTAATGACCGGGACAGGGTACACTGAAGCTTTCTTT
CASSLMTGTGYTEAFF
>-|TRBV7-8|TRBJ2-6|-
TGTGCCAGCAGCTACGGTGGTGGGGCCAACGTCCTGACTTTC
CASSYGGGANVLTF
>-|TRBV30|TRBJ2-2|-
TGTGCCTGGATGTTCGTCGGGGAGCTGTTTTTT
CAWMFVGELFF
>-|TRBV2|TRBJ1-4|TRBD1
TGTGCCAGCAGTCGCGACGGGACAGGGAATGAAAAACTGTTTTTT
CASSRDGTGNEKLFF
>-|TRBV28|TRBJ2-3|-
TGTGCCAGCAGACCGGGACTTCCTCGCACAGATACGCAGTATTTT
CASRPGLPRTDTQYF
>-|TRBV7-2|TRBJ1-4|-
TGTGCCAGCAGCTTAGATAGTGACAGCTCAACTAATGAAAAACTGTTTTTT
CASSLDSDSSTNEKLFF
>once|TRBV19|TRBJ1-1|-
TGTGCCAGTAGTATCCTGGCAGGGCAAACTGAAGCTTTCTTT
CASSILAGQTEAFF
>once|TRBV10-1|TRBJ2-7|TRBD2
TGCGCCAGCAGTCATAGCGGGAGGTCCTACGAGCAGTACTTC
CASSHSGRSYEQYF
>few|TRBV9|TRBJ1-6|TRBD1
TGTGCCAGCAGCGCGACAGGGCGCCCCTTAGTTGATTCACCCCTCCACTTT
CASSATGRPLVDSPLHF
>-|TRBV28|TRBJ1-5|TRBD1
TGTGCCAGCAGTTCCCGACAGGGCGAGTGGGATCATCAGCCCCAGCATTTT
CASSSRQGEWDHQPQHF
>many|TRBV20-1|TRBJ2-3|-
TGCAGTGCTAGTTCAGCGGTGCTAGATACGCAGTATTTT
CSASSAVLDTQYF
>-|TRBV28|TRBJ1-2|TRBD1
TGTGCCAGTGGGACAGGGTCCTATGGCTACACCTTC
CASGTGSYGYTF
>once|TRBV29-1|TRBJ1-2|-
TGCAGCGTTGAATGGGCTTCTGTCTACACCTTC
CSVEWASVYTF
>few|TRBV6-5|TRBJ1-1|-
TGTGCCAGCAGTTACTCGTACGGGATGAACACTGAAGCTTTCTTT
CASSYSYGMNTEAFF
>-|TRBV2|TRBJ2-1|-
TGTGCCAGCAGAGGGAGAGGGAATGAGCAGTTCTTC
CASRGRGNEQFF
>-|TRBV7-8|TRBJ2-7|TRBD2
TGTGCCAGCAGCTTTGTTGGGCGCCGAGCGGGGGGCTACGAGCAGTACTTC
CASSFVGRRAGGYEQYF
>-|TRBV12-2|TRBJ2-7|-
TGTGCAAGTCGCTTTCTACATGGAGAGCAGACCTACGAGCAGTACTTC
CASRFLHGEQTYEQYF
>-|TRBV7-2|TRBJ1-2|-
TGTGCCAGCAGCTTAACCGGGTTTAACTATGGCTACACCTTC
CASSLTGFNYGYTF
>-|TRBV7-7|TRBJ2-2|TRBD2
TGTGCCAGCAGAAATGGCGGGAGTTCCACCGGGGAGCTGTTTTTT
CASRNGGSSTGELFF
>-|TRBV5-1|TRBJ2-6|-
TGCGCCAGCAGCATGGGGCCTAGCTCTGGGGCCAACGTCCTGACTTTC
CASSMGPSSGANVLTF
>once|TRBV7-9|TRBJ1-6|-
TGTGCCAGCAGCTTGGAAGGGGGTAATTCACCCCTCCACTTT
CASSLEGGNSPLHF
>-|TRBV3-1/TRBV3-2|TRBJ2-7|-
TGTGCCAGCAGCCAAGACACCTACGAGCAGTACTTC
CASSQDTYEQYF
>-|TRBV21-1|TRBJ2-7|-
TGTGCCATCCCGGGACTAGCTTCCACCTTAAGGGGCTCCTACGAGCAGTACTTC
CAIPGLASTLRGSYEQYF